This TCR beta chain was found in a study of metastatic and nonmetastatic thyroid tumors. Original methodology: Using the CDR3 differences seen across clinicopathological groups, the authors built a distant-metastasis classifier for papillary thyroid cancer, which was meant to discriminate distant-metastatic patients. TCRdb re-analyzed the PCR reads using MiXCR. The V and J calls were determined by TCRdb, not by the authors. This table has 16,000 or so clones, 20% to 25% appearing once. Among the patients, none had received any treatment before thyroid surgery. V shed 5 bases, J shed 0 bases, and the junction held 15 bases outside the gene matches. Germline V gene lookup returns CDR1 SGHTA and CDR2 FQGNSA. This CDR3 spans 19 amino acids.

The origin of this receptor is a male donor with papillary thyroid cancer or a benign thyroid nodule (not recorded which). Some clones in this sample may be carry-over from other donors' samples. Sequenced material: tumor tissue. The genes are TRBV7-2 and TRBJ2-1, with 8 bases identical to TRBD2. The CDR3 protein is CASSGAVAGSSSSYNEQFF. The CDR3 region has the DNA TGTGCCAGCAGCGGGGCGGTAGCGGGATCCTCTAGCTCCTACAATGAGCAGTTCTTC.